The clone carrying this TCR beta chain was detected only a few times. TCRdb re-analysed the RT-PCR reads in MiXCR, keeping a single row per CDR3 protein. The sample holds about 700,000 distinct CDR3 sequences, 11% to 15% seen once. This clonotype originated in a female donor in good health, serving as a healthy control. The sample consisted of memory CD4+ T cells from blood.

Written as DNA, the CDR3 is TGTGCCAGCAGCTCACAAGACAGGGCCGCCGGGGAGCTGTTTTTT. Amino acids: CASSSQDRAAGELFF. The chain links TRBV7-6 to TRBJ2-2, with 7 bases fitting TRBD1. CDR3 size: 15 residues. The germline V gene has CDR1 SGHVS and CDR2 FNYEAQ. Trimming removed 4 bases from V and 6 bases from J; junction bases left unmatched: 8.